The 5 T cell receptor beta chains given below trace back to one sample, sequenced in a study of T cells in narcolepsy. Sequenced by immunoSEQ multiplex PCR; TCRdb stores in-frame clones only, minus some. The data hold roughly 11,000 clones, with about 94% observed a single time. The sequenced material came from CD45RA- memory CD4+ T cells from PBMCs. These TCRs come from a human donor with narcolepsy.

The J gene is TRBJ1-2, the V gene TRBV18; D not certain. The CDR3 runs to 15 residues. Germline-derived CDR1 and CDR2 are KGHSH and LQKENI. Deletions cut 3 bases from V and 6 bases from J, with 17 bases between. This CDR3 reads CASSPPDRSRNGYTF. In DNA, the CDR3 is TGTGCCAGCTCACCTCCGGACCGGTCTCGAAATGGCTACACCTTC.

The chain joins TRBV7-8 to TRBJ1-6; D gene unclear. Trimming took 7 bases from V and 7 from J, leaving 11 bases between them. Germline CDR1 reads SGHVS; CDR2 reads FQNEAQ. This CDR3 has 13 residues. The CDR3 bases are TGTGCCAGCACCCTAAGGCGGAATTCACCCCTCCACTTT. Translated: CASTLRRNSPLHF.

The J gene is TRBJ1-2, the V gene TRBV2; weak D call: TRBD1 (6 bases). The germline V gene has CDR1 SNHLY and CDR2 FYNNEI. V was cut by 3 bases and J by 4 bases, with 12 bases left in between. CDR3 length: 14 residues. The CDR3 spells CASSEGHGFYGYTF. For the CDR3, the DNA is TGTGCCAGCAGTGAGGGACACGGATTCTATGGCTACACCTTC.

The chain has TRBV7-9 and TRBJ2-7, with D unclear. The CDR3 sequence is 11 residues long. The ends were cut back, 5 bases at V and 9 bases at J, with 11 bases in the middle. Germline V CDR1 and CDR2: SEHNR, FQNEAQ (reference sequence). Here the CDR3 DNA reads TGTGCCAGCAGCCTGCTGAGCAGGCAGTACTTC. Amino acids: CASSLLSRQYF.

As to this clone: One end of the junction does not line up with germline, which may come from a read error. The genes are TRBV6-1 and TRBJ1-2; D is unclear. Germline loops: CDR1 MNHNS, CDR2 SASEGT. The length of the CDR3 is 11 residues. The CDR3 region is CASSEEWLGLF. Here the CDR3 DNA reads TGTGCCAGCAGTGAAGAGTGGTTAGGTCTCTTC.